Listed here are 13 T cell receptor beta chains from one sample, sequenced in a study of shared clonotypes between healthy human individuals (dated by TCRdb to about 2020). Preparation of the library involved the immunoSEQ multiplex PCR assay. What TCRdb holds here is the immuneACCESS table cut down to in-frame rearrangements. Part of the clones is not present; checked against another copy, under half of the missing clones reflect an unresolved V gene, and the others are unexplained. A total of about 2.1 million clones appear in this sample, 93% of them only once. Clones ranked in the top ten supply 1.5% to 2% of the sample. For the CD8 naive samples, CD45RO-negative cells were positively selected for CCR7, yielding a CD45RA+CCR7+ population from which TemRA cells were excluded. Sequenced material: naive CD8+ T cells from PBMCs. The intended sense of this specimen's cell subset or site label: CD45RA+CCR7+. These receptors originate from a man in his late teens or twenties in good health. Some clones in this sample may be carry-over from other donors' samples.

The chain combines TRBV27 with TRBJ1-2; D is unresolved. This CDR3 is 12 amino acids long. Between the trimmed V and J ends, which lost 5 bases and 8 bases, there was a span of 12 bases. Germline V gene sequence: CDR1 MNHEY, CDR2 SMNVEV (reference sequence). The CDR3 region has the DNA TGTGCCAGCAGTAACGGGATCCGGGGCTACACCTTC. Translating gives CASSNGIRGYTF.

The V call is TRBV9, the J call TRBJ2-3; D is unresolved. Germline lookup yields CDR1 SGDLS and CDR2 YYNGEE. V gave up 0 bases and J gave up 8 bases, with 10 bases separating them. The CDR3 runs to 13 residues. CDR3 residues: CASSVVSPSTQYF. CDR3 DNA: TGTGCCAGCAGCGTAGTATCCCCGTCTACGCAGTATTTT.

V and J are TRBV11-2 and TRBJ1-1, with D uncertain. Germline V gene data show CDR1 as SGHAT and CDR2 as FQNNGV. The V end was cut by 5 bases, the J end by 8 bases, with 21 bases between. This CDR3 is 15 amino acids long. CDR3 in DNA: TGTGCCAGCAGCAATACGATGGGAACAGAACGAGAAGCTTTCTTT. It encodes CASSNTMGTEREAFF.

This clone has just one count. The J gene is TRBJ1-3, the V gene TRBV7-8; D unresolved. Germline assignment: CDR1 SGHVS and CDR2 FQNEAQ. This CDR3 spans 17 amino acids. The V and J ends lost 5 bases and 0 bases respectively, with 17 bases between them. CDR3 DNA: TGTGCCAGCAGCCCCCGGACGATCCTCAGCTCTGGAAACACCATATATTTT. The encoded protein is CASSPRTILSSGNTIYF.

This rearrangement joins TRBV27 to TRBJ1-4; D gene ambiguous. V lost 2 bases and J lost 7, with 11 bases in between. CDR3 length equals 14 residues. The V gene's germline CDR1 is MNHEY and CDR2 SMNVEV (reference sequence). The CDR3 coding sequence is TGTGCCAGCAGTTTAATCCCACAGCTTGAAAAACTGTTTTTT. The encoded protein is CASSLIPQLEKLFF. The variable domain in full, with the rest retrieved from reference TRBV27 and TRBJ1-4, is EAQVTQNPRYLITVTGKKLTVTCSQNMNHEYMSWYRQDPGLGLRQIYYSMNVEVTDKGDVPEGYKVSRKEKRNFPLILESPSPNQTSLYFCASSLIPQLEKLFFGSGTQLSVL.

The rearrangement uses TRBV18 and TRBJ2-1, with TRBD2 matching 12 bases. The CDR3 extends over 17 amino acids. V shed 3 bases, J shed 5 bases, and the junction held 8 bases outside the gene matches. The V gene's germline CDR1 is KGHSH and CDR2 LQKENI. This CDR3 reads CASSPPRLAGVHNEQFF. Here the CDR3 DNA reads TGTGCCAGCTCACCGCCAAGACTAGCGGGAGTGCACAATGAGCAGTTCTTC.

This clone was observed a single time. The sample holds other DNA sequences that translate to the same CDR3. The chain combines TRBV19 with TRBJ2-7; TRBD2 agrees at 11 bases. The ends lost 5 bases at V and 3 bases at J; junction bases unmatched: 3. CDR1 is LNHDA and CDR2 is SQIVND in the germline V gene (reference sequence). The CDR3 extends over 14 amino acids. The CDR3 nucleotides are TGTGCCAGTAGTCTAGGGACTAGCGGCTACGAGCAGTACTTC. Translating gives CASSLGTSGYEQYF.

The genes are TRBV4-3 and TRBJ2-7, with D possibly TRBD2 on 5 matching bases. The CDR3 consists of 15 residues. Per the germline V gene, CDR1 is LGHNA and CDR2 is YSLEER. V was cut by 0 bases and J by 3 bases, with 12 bases left in between. The CDR3 nucleotides read TGCGCCAGCAGCCAAGATCCGGCGGGTCTCTACGAGCAGTACTTC. Residues: CASSQDPAGLYEQYF.

J is TRBJ2-5 and V is TRBV5-1; 14 bases match TRBD2. CDR1 is SGHRS, CDR2 YFSETQ, per germline. The CDR3 has 15 residues. The V gene end was trimmed by 4 bases and the J gene end by 4 bases; junction bases not matched to a gene: 3. This CDR3 reads CASSLGLAGVETQYF. The CDR3, as DNA: TGCGCCAGCAGCCTGGGACTAGCGGGAGTAGAGACCCAGTACTTC.

Written as DNA, the CDR3 is TGTGCCAGCAGCCCCGGCCTAGCGGGATACTCCTACGAGCAGTACTTC. Translated: CASSPGLAGYSYEQYF. The rearrangement uses TRBV11-3 and TRBJ2-7, with TRBD2 matching 9 bases. J gave up 0 bases and V 5 bases, and 8 bases lay outside the gene matches. The germline CDR1 and CDR2 sequences are SGHNT and YENEEA. The CDR3 length is 16 residues.

V is TRBV28 and J is TRBJ2-2, with D perhaps matching TRBD1 (5 bases). The CDR3 runs 14 residues. Trimming left V 5 bases short and J 3 bases short, with 10 bases between. CDR1 MDHEN and CDR2 SYDVKM come from the germline V gene. Written as DNA, the CDR3 is TGTGCCAGCAGTCTAGACAGCTACACCGGGGAGCTGTTTTTT. Protein: CASSLDSYTGELFF.

To note about this clone: Other DNA sequences in the sample encode the same CDR3. This chain uses TRBV6-5 with TRBJ2-2; D call uncertain. The CDR3 sequence is 11 residues long. Deletions cut 6 bases from V and 4 bases from J, with 3 bases between. In germline, CDR1 is MNHEY, CDR2 SVGAGI. CDR3 residues: CASSSTGELFF. The CDR3 nucleotides are TGTGCCAGCAGCAGCACCGGGGAGCTGTTTTTT.

The gene calls are TRBV7-9 and TRBJ2-7; D might be TRBD2 (5 bases). In germline, CDR1 is SEHNR, CDR2 FQNEAQ (reference sequence). The CDR3 runs 13 residues. The CDR3 sequence: CACPEDGGNEQYF. The CDR3 DNA sequence: TGTGCGTGCCCTGAGGACGGAGGTAACGAGCAGTACTTC.